The clone carrying this TCR beta chain occurred once. V was clipped by 5 bases and J by 3 bases; unmatched bases: 3. The length of the CDR3 is 14 residues. Germline V gives CDR1 SGDLS, CDR2 YYNGEE. This record belongs to a study of Ad26.COV2.S vaccination and SARS-CoV-2 variants. The protocol was immunoSEQ multiplex PCR, while the TCRdb copy is restricted to in-frame clones and leaves out a portion. The sample shows fewer than 400,000 clones, roughly 86% of them seen only once. The treatment denotes: 15 to 20 received Ad26.COV2.S at low or high dose, single or two shots; several received placebo; per-sample allocation not given. Vaccine and placebo recipients were sampled on day 63 after the first injection.

Sequencing used peripheral blood, obtained in a trial of Ad26.COV2.S vaccine versus placebo. The genes are TRBV9 and TRBJ2-2, with 8 nucleotides matching TRBD1. The TCR originated in a person aged 18-60 years who received the Ad26.COV2.S COVID-19 vaccine or a placebo. The CDR3 reads CASRDREDTGELFF. The CDR3 nucleotides read TGTGCCAGCAGGGACAGGGAGGACACCGGGGAGCTGTTTTTT.